One and the same sample provided the 16 T cell receptor beta chains below, sequenced in a study of T cells after posttransplantation cyclophosphamide. Sequencing was performed with immunoSEQ multiplex PCR; in TCRdb, only in-frame clones are kept and a portion is missing. The table records 30,000 to 40,000 clones, 85% to 90% of them present only once. Sequences were obtained from PBMCs. These receptors originate from a middle-aged woman with a blood cancer, CMV-positive, and with a related stem cell donor.

CDR3 sequence reads: CASSRSYEQYF. CDR3 nucleotides: TGTGCCAGCAGCCGTTCCTACGAGCAGTACTTC. The V and J genes are TRBV27 and TRBJ2-7; the D is unclear. Trimming removed 6 bases from V and 1 base from J, with 4 bases in between. Germline V CDR1 and CDR2: MNHEY, SMNVEV (reference sequence). The CDR3 is 11 residues long.

DNA for the CDR3: TGTGCCAGCAGCCGCGGAGGGGACGAGCAGTACTTC. This sequence encodes CASSRGGDEQYF. This chain joins TRBV11-3 and TRBJ2-7; weak D call: TRBD2 (6 bases). The V and J ends lost 5 bases and 5 bases respectively, with 10 bases between them. Germline V lookup: CDR1 SGHNT, CDR2 YENEEA. This CDR3 is 12 amino acids long.

The chain has TRBV7-9 and TRBJ2-2; 9 bases map to TRBD1. The V gene end was trimmed by 5 bases and the J gene end by 2 bases; junction bases not matched to a gene: 6. Looked up from germline, CDR1 is SEHNR and CDR2 is FQNEAQ (reference sequence). The CDR3 is made up of 16 amino acids. The CDR3 protein is CASSPLDRGNTGELFF. The DNA of the CDR3 is TGTGCCAGCAGCCCTCTGGACAGGGGAAACACCGGGGAGCTGTTTTTT.

This clone was counted a single time. The CDR3 DNA is TGTGCCAGCAGCTTGTTGACTTCCTCGTCAAATGAGCAGTTCTTC. Encoded protein: CASSLLTSSSNEQFF. The chain carries TRBV14 and TRBJ2-1; no firm D call. Germline-derived CDR1 and CDR2 are SGHDN and FVKESK. V dropped 5 bases and J dropped 7 bases, with 18 bases sitting between them. The CDR3 loop spans 15 amino acids.

This chain joins TRBV4-3 and TRBJ2-7; D uncertain. V lost 0 bases, J lost 4 bases, and 13 bases lay in between. Looked up from germline, CDR1 is LGHNA and CDR2 is YSLEER. The CDR3 length is 15 residues. The CDR3 DNA reads as TGCGCCAGCAGCCAAGATAGAACAGTTGGTTACGAGCAGTACTTC. It codes for CASSQDRTVGYEQYF.

The rearrangement uses TRBV18 and TRBJ1-1, with D hard to call. Trimming shortened V by 6 bases and J by 0 bases, and 8 bases separated the two germline ends. Germline V CDR1 and CDR2: KGHSH, LQKENI. The CDR3 contains 13 residues. CDR3 in amino acids: CASSQILNTEAFF. DNA for the CDR3: TGTGCCAGCTCGCAGATTCTGAACACTGAAGCTTTCTTT.

This clone was counted a single time. The V gene is TRBV27, the J gene TRBJ2-2; TRBD2 is a possible D gene (6 bases). In germline, CDR1 is MNHEY, CDR2 SMNVEV (reference sequence). V lost 7 bases, J lost 6 bases, and 15 bases lay in between. The CDR3 sequence is 14 residues long. The CDR3 region has the DNA TGTGCCAGCACGTCCGCAGGGAGGTCCGGGGAGCTGTTTTTT. Its protein is CASTSAGRSGELFF.

This clone occurred once. The gene calls are TRBV28 and TRBJ1-2; D gene unclear. Trimming pared 1 base from V and 3 bases from J, leaving 12 bases between. CDR3 size: 15 residues. Germline assignment: CDR1 MDHEN and CDR2 SYDVKM. The chain's CDR3 is CASSLYGEMDYGYTF. As DNA, the CDR3 is TGTGCCAGCAGTTTATACGGGGAGATGGACTATGGCTACACCTTC.

V gene TRBV18 combines with J gene TRBJ2-2, with TRBD2 as a possible D gene (5 bases). The germline V gene encodes CDR1 KGHSH and CDR2 LQKENI. This CDR3 region has 16 residues. Trimming removed 2 bases at V and 5 bases at J, with 15 bases between. CDR3 sequence reads: CASSPSIEGRTGELFF. The CDR3 DNA is TGTGCCAGCTCACCAAGTATAGAGGGAAGGACCGGGGAGCTGTTTTTT.

CDR3 sequence reads: CASSPLNVGTGQSNYGYTF. CDR3 DNA: TGTGCCAGCTCACCACTAAATGTCGGGACAGGTCAATCTAACTATGGCTACACCTTC. The chain links TRBV18 to TRBJ1-2; 8 bases are a match to TRBD1. J was trimmed by 0 bases and V by 1 base; bases with no gene match: 13. This CDR3 region has 19 residues. Germline V gene sequence: CDR1 KGHSH, CDR2 LQKENI.

This chain links TRBV27 with TRBJ2-3; 10 bases match TRBD2. This CDR3 has 14 residues. Per the germline V gene, CDR1 is MNHEY and CDR2 is SMNVEV (reference sequence). The J segment lost 6 bases and the V segment lost 2 bases, leaving 2 bases of the junction unmatched. The CDR3 nucleotides read TGTGCCAGCAGTTTACTAGCGGGGGAGGATACGCAGTATTTT. Translation gives CASSLLAGEDTQYF.

The CDR3 spells CASSFQQRSGNEQFF. The CDR3 DNA reads as TGTGCCAGCAGCTTTCAACAACGTTCGGGCAATGAGCAGTTCTTC. The genes are TRBV7-9 and TRBJ2-1, with D unresolved. V lost 3 bases and J 6 bases, leaving 15 bases between the germline ends. CDR1 and CDR2 from the germline V gene are SEHNR and FQNEAQ (reference sequence). This CDR3 contains 15 residues.

The chain has TRBV6-5 and TRBJ1-2; D is undetermined. The germline V gene encodes CDR1 MNHEY and CDR2 SVGAGI. With 6 bases removed from V and 5 bases from J, the gap between germline ends came to 13 bases. The CDR3 spans 13 residues. The CDR3 region has the DNA TGTGCCAGCAGCCTGGGCCGACGTTATGGCTACACCTTC. It encodes CASSLGRRYGYTF.

V usage is TRBV28 and J usage is TRBJ1-2; 11 nucleotides match TRBD1. Germline CDR1 is MDHEN and CDR2 is SYDVKM. This CDR3 is 14 amino acids long. After removal of 4 bases from V and 4 bases from J, the junction contained 2 bases not matched to a gene. The CDR3 sequence: CASSWTGGGYGYTF. DNA for the CDR3: TGTGCCAGCAGTTGGACAGGGGGCGGCTATGGCTACACCTTC.

The V call is TRBV28, the J call TRBJ2-7; TRBD1 matches 7 bases. CDR1 MDHEN and CDR2 SYDVKM come from the germline V gene. The CDR3 has 16 amino acids. V gave up 3 bases and J gave up 0 bases; unmatched junction bases: 8. The CDR3 region has the DNA TGTGCCAGCAGTTTCGATCCCCGGGACAGCTCCTACGAGCAGTACTTC. This translates into CASSFDPRDSSYEQYF. Full variable domain (rest looked up from reference TRBV28 and TRBJ2-7): DVKVTQSSRYLVKRTGEKVFLECVQDMDHENMFWYRQDPGLGLRLIYFSYDVKMKEKGDIPEGYSVSREKKERFSLILESASTNQTSMYLCASSFDPRDSSYEQYFGPGTRLTVT.

The count of this clone is one. V usage is TRBV21-1 and J usage is TRBJ1-2; TRBD1 is taken as the D call from the table, unchecked against the DNA. TRBV21-1 is labeled a pseudogene. The CDR3 runs 19 residues. Written as DNA, the CDR3 is TGTGCCAGCAGCAAAGGGGGCCAGGGACAGGGGGCTGTCCACTATGGCTACACCTTC. It is translated as CASSKGGQGQGAVHYGYTF.